Listed below are T cell receptor beta chains from one sample, sequenced in a study of blood T cell repertoires in COVID-19. Only in-frame clones appear in the TCRdb table, and some are missing; sequencing was by immunoSEQ multiplex PCR. The repertoire holds about 75,000 clones, over 75% seen once, with less than 9% in the top ten. The specimen sequenced was peripheral blood. Source of these receptors: a human donor in a cohort sampled during active COVID-19. Both conserved end residues are part of each CDR3. The D gene is left open where the match is weak. Clone size, where shown, is once, few, many, or a class for clones that have expanded.

j_gene	abundance	d_gene	v_gene	CDR3aa	CDR3nt
TRBJ2-3	once	TRBD1	TRBV7-2	CASSLSGQATDTQYF	TGTGCCAGCAGCTTAAGTGGACAGGCCACAGATACGCAGTATTTT
TRBJ1-4	-	TRBD1	TRBV11-2	CASSSGTGGYYEKLFF	TGTGCCAGCAGCTCCGGGACAGGGGGCTACTATGAAAAACTGTTTTTT
TRBJ2-7	-	-	TRBV15	CATSRAGQNYEQYF	TGTGCCACCAGCAGAGCTGGACAGAACTACGAGCAGTACTTC
TRBJ2-7	once	TRBD2	TRBV6-5	CASSYSIAGSYEQYF	TGTGCCAGCAGTTACTCGATAGCGGGTTCCTACGAGCAGTACTTC
TRBJ2-3	-	-	TRBV27	CASSLGGPLRDTQYF	TGTGCCAGCAGTCTCGGGGGGCCCCTGAGAGATACGCAGTATTTT
TRBJ1-5	-	-	TRBV2	CASQEGGGNQPQHF	TGTGCCTCCCAAGAAGGGGGAGGCAATCAGCCCCAGCATTTT
TRBJ1-5	-	TRBD1	TRBV19	CASLETGAKPQHF	TGTGCCAGCCTAGAGACAGGGGCTAAGCCCCAGCATTTT
TRBJ1-5	-	TRBD1	TRBV7-2	CASSEHRGNQPQHF	TGTGCCAGCAGCGAACACAGGGGTAATCAGCCCCAGCATTTT
TRBJ1-3	once	-	TRBV5-4	CASSWGEGPGNTIYF	TGTGCCAGCAGCTGGGGGGAGGGGCCTGGAAACACCATATATTTT
TRBJ1-1	once	TRBD1	TRBV2	CASSGQGVEAFF	TGTGCCAGCAGTGGACAGGGGGTCGAGGCTTTCTTT
TRBJ1-3	-	TRBD1	TRBV18	CASSPPGQGSGNTIYF	TGTGCCAGCTCACCACCGGGACAGGGTTCTGGAAACACCATATATTTT
TRBJ1-2	-	TRBD1	TRBV5-1	CASSLGDRGRNGYTF	TGCGCCAGCAGCTTGGGAGACAGGGGGCGTAATGGCTACACCTTC
TRBJ2-1	-	TRBD1	TRBV19	CASQGAGSYNEQFF	TGTGCCTCACAGGGGGCAGGCTCCTACAATGAGCAGTTCTTC
TRBJ2-3	-	TRBD2	TRBV3-1/TRBV3-2	CARTSGGLHTDTQYF	TGTGCAAGGACTAGCGGGGGACTCCACACAGATACGCAGTATTTT
TRBJ2-1	-	TRBD2	TRBV19	CASSPLAGGLGEQFF	TGTGCCAGTAGCCCACTAGCGGGGGGGCTTGGTGAGCAGTTCTTC
TRBJ2-7	-	-	TRBV18	CASSPPSTGSTFYEQYF	TGTGCCAGCTCACCACCTAGTACAGGCTCTACTTTCTACGAGCAGTACTTC
TRBJ2-1	-	TRBD2	TRBV5-1	CASSGGLAAYNEQFF	TGCGCCAGCAGCGGGGGACTAGCGGCTTACAATGAGCAGTTCTTC
TRBJ2-5	-	-	TRBV6-2/TRBV6-3	CASSYGRGLDWETQYF	TGTGCCAGCAGTTACGGGCGGGGGCTGGATTGGGAGACCCAGTACTTC
TRBJ1-1	-	TRBD1	TRBV20-1	CSARQGEKAFF	TGCAGTGCTCGCCAGGGGGAGAAAGCTTTCTTT
TRBJ1-2	-	TRBD1	TRBV20-1	CTQGAKGYTF	TGCACCCAGGGGGCCAAAGGCTACACCTTC
TRBJ2-1	-	TRBD2	TRBV4-2	CASSQDLAGDNEQFF	TGTGCCAGCAGCCAAGATTTGGCGGGGGACAATGAGCAGTTCTTC
TRBJ1-2	-	-	TRBV5-4	CASSLGGGQGYGYTF	TGTGCCAGCAGCTTGGGGGGGGGACAAGGGTATGGCTACACCTTC
TRBJ2-3	-	TRBD2	TRBV20-1	CSASLAGGGSDTQYF	TGCAGTGCTAGTCTAGCGGGGGGTGGGTCAGATACGCAGTATTTT
TRBJ2-5	once	-	TRBV10-2	CASSASLGQETQYF	TGCGCCAGCAGTGCGTCCCTAGGTCAAGAGACCCAGTACTTC
TRBJ2-3	-	TRBD2	TRBV6-1	CASSAASGGATGTQYF	TGTGCCAGCAGTGCCGCGAGCGGGGGGGCAACGGGTACGCAGTATTTT
TRBJ2-6	-	-	TRBV29-1	CSVEENNSGANVLTF	TGCAGCGTTGAAGAAAATAACTCTGGGGCCAACGTCCTGACTTTC
TRBJ2-7	-	TRBD1	TRBV6-6	CASRRGTGGNEQYF	TGTGCCAGCAGGCGAGGGACAGGGGGGAACGAGCAGTACTTC
TRBJ2-6	once	-	TRBV3-1/TRBV3-2	CASSQEKTGVAGANVLTF	TGTGCCAGCAGCCAAGAAAAAACAGGAGTCGCTGGGGCCAACGTCCTGACTTTC
TRBJ2-3	-	-	TRBV5-6	CASSLGGPDTLTQYF	TGTGCCAGCAGCCTGGGGGGGCCGGATACATTGACGCAGTATTTT
TRBJ2-5	-	TRBD2	TRBV3-1/TRBV3-2	CASNPRASGDQETQYF	TGTGCCAGCAACCCCCGAGCTAGCGGAGACCAAGAGACCCAGTACTTC
TRBJ2-3	-	TRBD1	TRBV7-9	CASSSSGGRTDTQYF	TGTGCCAGCAGCTCCTCAGGGGGCCGCACAGATACGCAGTATTTT
TRBJ1-1	-	TRBD1	TRBV19	CASSMGQAILNTEAFF	TGTGCCAGTAGTATGGGACAGGCGATACTGAACACTGAAGCTTTCTTT
TRBJ1-6	-	TRBD1	TRBV28	CAMQAGTGNSPLHF	TGTGCCATGCAAGCCGGGACAGGGAATTCACCCCTCCACTTT
TRBJ2-1	-	-	TRBV7-9	CASSLATGRHEQFF	TGTGCCAGCAGCTTAGCGACAGGGAGGCATGAGCAGTTCTTC
TRBJ2-3	-	TRBD2	TRBV4-2	CASSQVIGTSGGIDTQYF	TGTGCCAGCAGCCAAGTCATTGGGACTAGCGGGGGGATAGATACGCAGTATTTT
TRBJ2-6	-	-	TRBV28	CASSLSALPFTNVLTF	TGTGCCAGCAGTTTATCCGCCCTACCCTTCACCAACGTCCTGACTTTC
TRBJ2-7	-	-	TRBV10-3	CAISITVGYEQYF	TGTGCCATCAGTATAACAGTGGGCTACGAGCAGTACTTC
TRBJ2-2	-	-	TRBV7-2	CASSFAGWSGELFF	TGTGCCAGCAGCTTTGCGGGGTGGTCCGGGGAGCTGTTTTTT
TRBJ2-6	-	TRBD1	TRBV5-1	CASGVGTGGDGANVLTF	TGCGCCAGCGGTGTGGGGACAGGGGGCGACGGGGCCAACGTCCTGACTTTC
TRBJ2-7	-	-	TRBV21-1	CARALDEQYF	TGTGCCAGGGCCCTCGACGAGCAGTACTTC
TRBJ2-7	-	-	TRBV5-1	CASSPGQTYEQYF	TGCGCCAGCAGCCCAGGACAGACCTACGAGCAGTACTTC
TRBJ1-3	-	-	TRBV18	CASSQDRSSGNTIYF	TGTGCCAGCTCACAAGACAGGTCCTCTGGAAACACCATATATTTT
TRBJ2-7	-	TRBD1	TRBV10-3	CATRTGVEQYF	TGTGCCACCCGGACAGGGGTCGAGCAGTACTTC
TRBJ2-7	-	-	TRBV5-8	CASSLLSGQTYEQYF	TGTGCCAGCAGCTTGCTATCCGGACAGACCTACGAGCAGTACTTC
TRBJ2-5	-	TRBD1	TRBV10-1	CASSEVVTGDETQYF	TGCGCCAGCAGTGAGGTTGTCACAGGGGACGAGACCCAGTACTTC
TRBJ2-3	-	-	TRBV6-5	CASSWGTSTDTQYF	TGTGCCAGCAGTTGGGGGACTAGCACAGATACGCAGTATTTT
TRBJ2-2	-	TRBD1	TRBV28	CASSLIGQANTGELFF	TGTGCCAGCAGTTTAATTGGACAGGCTAACACCGGGGAGCTGTTTTTT
TRBJ1-4	-	-	TRBV11-2	CASSSTQGVGEKLFF	TGTGCCAGCAGCTCAACACAGGGCGTTGGTGAAAAACTGTTTTTT
TRBJ1-3	-	TRBD1	TRBV19	CASRDSSGNTIYF	TGTGCCAGTCGGGACAGCTCTGGAAACACCATATATTTT
TRBJ1-1	few	-	TRBV19	CASCYAGRGLVNTEAFF	TGTGCCAGCTGCTACGCAGGCAGGGGTTTGGTGAACACTGAAGCTTTCTTT
TRBJ2-5	-	TRBD2	TRBV18	CASSPLGPPPAGVQETQYF	TGTGCCAGCTCACCATTGGGCCCACCCCCAGCGGGGGTTCAAGAGACCCAGTACTTC
TRBJ2-7	once	TRBD1	TRBV5-5	CASSLADRGEQYF	TGTGCCAGCAGCTTGGCGGACAGGGGCGAGCAGTACTTC
TRBJ2-7	-	TRBD1	TRBV18	CASSPPGTGYHEQYF	TGTGCCAGCTCACCACCCGGGACAGGGTACCACGAGCAGTACTTC
TRBJ2-1	few	TRBD2	TRBV6-6	CASSYPTSGGYNEQFF	TGTGCCAGCAGTTACCCTACTAGCGGGGGCTACAATGAGCAGTTCTTC
TRBJ2-5	-	-	TRBV6-5	CASSLTKETQYF	TGTGCCAGCAGTTTGACAAAAGAGACCCAGTACTTC
TRBJ1-3	-	-	TRBV3-1/TRBV3-2	CAGPRGGGIKCGNTIYF	TGTGCCGGCCCCCGAGGCGGGGGGATAAAATGTGGAAACACCATATATTTT
TRBJ2-1	once	-	TRBV7-5	CARSLAIANYNEQFF	TGTGCCAGAAGCTTAGCAATAGCAAATTACAATGAGCAGTTCTTC
TRBJ2-7	-	-	TRBV6-6	CASSYSPYSYEQYF	TGTGCCAGCAGTTACTCCCCTTACTCCTACGAGCAGTACTTC
TRBJ2-3	-	TRBD2	TRBV5-1	CASRINRGGRTDTQYF	TGCGCCAGCAGAATTAACCGGGGGGGCCGGACAGATACGCAGTATTTT
TRBJ1-2	-	-	TRBV5-1	CASSLDRPRGKGYTF	TGCGCCAGCAGCTTGGACAGGCCTCGGGGGAAGGGCTACACCTTC